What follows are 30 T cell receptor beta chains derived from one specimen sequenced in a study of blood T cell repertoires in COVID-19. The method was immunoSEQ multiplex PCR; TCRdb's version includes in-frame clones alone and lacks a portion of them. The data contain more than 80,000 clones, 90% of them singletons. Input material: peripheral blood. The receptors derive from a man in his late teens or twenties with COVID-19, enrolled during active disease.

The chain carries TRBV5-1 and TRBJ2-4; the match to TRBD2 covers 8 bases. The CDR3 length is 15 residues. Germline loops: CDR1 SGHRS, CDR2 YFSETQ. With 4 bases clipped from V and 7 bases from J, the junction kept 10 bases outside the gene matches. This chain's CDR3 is CASSPLGGGGNIQYF. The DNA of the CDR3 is TGCGCCAGCAGCCCCCTCGGGGGGGGCGGGAACATTCAGTACTTC.

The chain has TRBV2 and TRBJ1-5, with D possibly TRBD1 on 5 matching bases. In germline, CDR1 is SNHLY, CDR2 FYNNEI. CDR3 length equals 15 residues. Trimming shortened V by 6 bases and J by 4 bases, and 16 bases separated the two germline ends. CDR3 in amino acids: CASRARVGKNQPQHF. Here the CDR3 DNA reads TGTGCCAGCAGGGCCAGGGTCGGTAAGAATCAGCCCCAGCATTTT.

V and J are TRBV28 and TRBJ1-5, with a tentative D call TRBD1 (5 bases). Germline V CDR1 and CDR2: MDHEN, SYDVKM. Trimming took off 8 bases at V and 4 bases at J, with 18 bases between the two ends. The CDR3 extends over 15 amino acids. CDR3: CASVIYLGGNQPQHF. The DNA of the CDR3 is TGTGCCAGCGTAATTTATTTGGGGGGAAATCAGCCCCAGCATTTT.

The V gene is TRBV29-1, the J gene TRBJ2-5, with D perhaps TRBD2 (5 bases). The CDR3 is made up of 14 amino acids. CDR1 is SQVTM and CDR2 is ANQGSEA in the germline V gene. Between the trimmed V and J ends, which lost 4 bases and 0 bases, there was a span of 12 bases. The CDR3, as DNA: TGCAGCGTTGGTAGGCTAGCACACCAAGAGACCCAGTACTTC. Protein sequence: CSVGRLAHQETQYF.

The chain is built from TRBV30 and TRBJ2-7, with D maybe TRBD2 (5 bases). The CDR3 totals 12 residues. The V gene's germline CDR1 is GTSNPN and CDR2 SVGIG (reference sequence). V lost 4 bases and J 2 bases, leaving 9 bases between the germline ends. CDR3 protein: CAWIDGAYEQYF. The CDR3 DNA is TGTGCCTGGATTGACGGGGCCTACGAGCAGTACTTC.

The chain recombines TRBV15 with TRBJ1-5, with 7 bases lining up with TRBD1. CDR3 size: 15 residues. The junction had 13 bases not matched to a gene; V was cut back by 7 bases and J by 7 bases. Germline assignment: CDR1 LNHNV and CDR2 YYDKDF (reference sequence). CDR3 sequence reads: CATTPRDRVSQPQHF. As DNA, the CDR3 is TGTGCCACCACTCCCCGGGACAGAGTCTCACAGCCCCAGCATTTT. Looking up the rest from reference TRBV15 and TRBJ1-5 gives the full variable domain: DAMVIQNPRYQVTQFGKPVTLSCSQTLNHNVMYWYQQKSSQAPKLLFHYYDKDFNNEADTPDNFQSRRPNTSFCFLDIRSPGLGDTAMYLCATTPRDRVSQPQHFGDGTRLSIL.

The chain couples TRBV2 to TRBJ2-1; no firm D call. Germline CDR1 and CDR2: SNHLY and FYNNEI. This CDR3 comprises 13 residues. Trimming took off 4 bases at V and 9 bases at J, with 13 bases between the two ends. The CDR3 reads CASSVFEATEQFF. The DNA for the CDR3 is TGTGCCAGCAGTGTATTTGAGGCCACTGAGCAGTTCTTC.

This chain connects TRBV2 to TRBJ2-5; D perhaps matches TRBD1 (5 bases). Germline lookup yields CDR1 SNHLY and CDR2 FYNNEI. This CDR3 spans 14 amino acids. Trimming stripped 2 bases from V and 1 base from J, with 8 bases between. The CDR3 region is CASSELTVQETQYF. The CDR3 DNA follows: TGTGCCAGCAGTGAATTGACAGTCCAAGAGACCCAGTACTTC.

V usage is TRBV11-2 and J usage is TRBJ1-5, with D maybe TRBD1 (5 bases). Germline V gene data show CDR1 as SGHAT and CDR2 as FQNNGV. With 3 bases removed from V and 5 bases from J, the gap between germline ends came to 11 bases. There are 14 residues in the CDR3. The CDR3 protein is CASSFSRAHQPQHF. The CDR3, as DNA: TGTGCCAGCAGCTTCAGCAGGGCCCATCAGCCCCAGCATTTT.

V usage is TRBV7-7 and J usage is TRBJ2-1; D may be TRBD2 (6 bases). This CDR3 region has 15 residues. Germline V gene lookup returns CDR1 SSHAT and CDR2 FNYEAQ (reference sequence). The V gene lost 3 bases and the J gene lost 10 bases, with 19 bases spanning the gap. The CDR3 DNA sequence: TGTGCCAGCAGCTTGGGCGGGAAGGGTGTTGGCGAGCAGTTCTTC. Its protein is CASSLGGKGVGEQFF.

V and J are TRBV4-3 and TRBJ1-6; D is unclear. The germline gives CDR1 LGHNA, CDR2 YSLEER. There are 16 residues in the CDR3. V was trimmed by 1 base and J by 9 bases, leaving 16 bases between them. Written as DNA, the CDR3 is TGCGCCAGCAGCCAAGCATCCCGGGGATGGGGTTCACCCCTCCACTTT. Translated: CASSQASRGWGSPLHF.

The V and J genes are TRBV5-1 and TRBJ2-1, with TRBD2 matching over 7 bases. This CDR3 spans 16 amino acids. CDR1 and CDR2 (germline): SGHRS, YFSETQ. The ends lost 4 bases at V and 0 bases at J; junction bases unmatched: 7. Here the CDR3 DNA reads TGCGCCAGCAGCCACTCGGGAGGAAACTCCTACAATGAGCAGTTCTTC. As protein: CASSHSGGNSYNEQFF.

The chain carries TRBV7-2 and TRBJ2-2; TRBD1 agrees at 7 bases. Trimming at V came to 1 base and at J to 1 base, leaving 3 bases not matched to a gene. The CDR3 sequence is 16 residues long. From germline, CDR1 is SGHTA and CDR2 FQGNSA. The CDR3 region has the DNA TGTGCCAGCAGCTTAGGTCAGGGGGTGAACACCGGGGAGCTGTTTTTT. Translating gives CASSLGQGVNTGELFF.

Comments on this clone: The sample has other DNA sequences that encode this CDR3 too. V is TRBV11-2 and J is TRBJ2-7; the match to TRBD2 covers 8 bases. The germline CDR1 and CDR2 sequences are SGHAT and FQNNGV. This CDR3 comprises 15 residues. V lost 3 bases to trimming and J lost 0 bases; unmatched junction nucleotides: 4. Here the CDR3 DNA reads TGTGCCAGCAGCTTGTACAGCGGGAGCTCCTACGAGCAGTACTTC. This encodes CASSLYSGSSYEQYF.

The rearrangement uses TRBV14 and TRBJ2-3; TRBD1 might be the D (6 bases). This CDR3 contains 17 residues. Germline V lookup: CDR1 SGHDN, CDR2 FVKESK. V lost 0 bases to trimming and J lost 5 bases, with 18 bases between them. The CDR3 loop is CASSQDWGRGFRDTQYF. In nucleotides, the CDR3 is TGTGCCAGCAGCCAAGATTGGGGCAGGGGCTTCAGAGATACGCAGTATTTT.

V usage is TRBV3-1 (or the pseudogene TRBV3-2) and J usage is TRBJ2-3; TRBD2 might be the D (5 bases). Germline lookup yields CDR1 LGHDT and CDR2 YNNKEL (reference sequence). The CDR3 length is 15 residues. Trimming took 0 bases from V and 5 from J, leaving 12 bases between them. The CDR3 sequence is CASSQESRRGDTQYF. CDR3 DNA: TGTGCCAGCAGCCAAGAATCTCGCCGGGGAGATACGCAGTATTTT.

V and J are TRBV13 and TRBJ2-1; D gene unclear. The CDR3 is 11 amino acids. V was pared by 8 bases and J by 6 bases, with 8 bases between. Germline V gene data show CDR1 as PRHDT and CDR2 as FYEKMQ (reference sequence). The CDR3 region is CASSYSNEQFF. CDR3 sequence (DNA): TGTGCCAGCTCCTATTCCAATGAGCAGTTCTTC.

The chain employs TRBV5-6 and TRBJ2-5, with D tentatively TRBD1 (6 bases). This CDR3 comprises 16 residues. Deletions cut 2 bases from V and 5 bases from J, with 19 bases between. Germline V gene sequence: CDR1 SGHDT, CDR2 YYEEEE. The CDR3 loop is CASSFPTLGARETQYF. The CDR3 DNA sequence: TGTGCCAGCAGCTTCCCCACCCTGGGGGCCAGGGAGACCCAGTACTTC.

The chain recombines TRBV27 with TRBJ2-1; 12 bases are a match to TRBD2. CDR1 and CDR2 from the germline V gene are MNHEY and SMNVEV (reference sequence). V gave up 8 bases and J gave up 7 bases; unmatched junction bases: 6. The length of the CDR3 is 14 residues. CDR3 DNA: TGTGCCAGCGGGCTAGCGGGAGGGGCGAATGAGCAGTTCTTC. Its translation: CASGLAGGANEQFF.

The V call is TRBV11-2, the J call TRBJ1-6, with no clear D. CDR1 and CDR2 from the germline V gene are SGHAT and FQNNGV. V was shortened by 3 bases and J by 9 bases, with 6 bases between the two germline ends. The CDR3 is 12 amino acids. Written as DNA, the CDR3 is TGTGCCAGCAGCTTGGAGTCTTCACCCCTCCACTTT. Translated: CASSLESSPLHF.

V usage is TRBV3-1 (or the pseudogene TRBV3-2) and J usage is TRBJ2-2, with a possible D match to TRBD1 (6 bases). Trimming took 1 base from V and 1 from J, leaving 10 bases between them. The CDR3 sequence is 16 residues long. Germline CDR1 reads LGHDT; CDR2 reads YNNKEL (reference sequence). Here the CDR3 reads CASSQGPTGNTGELFF. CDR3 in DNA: TGTGCCAGCAGCCAAGGCCCGACAGGGAACACCGGGGAGCTGTTTTTT.

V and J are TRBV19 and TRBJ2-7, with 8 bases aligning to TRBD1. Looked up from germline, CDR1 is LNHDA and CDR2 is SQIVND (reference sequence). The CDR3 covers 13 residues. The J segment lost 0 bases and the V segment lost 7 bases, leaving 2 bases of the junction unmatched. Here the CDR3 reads CASNRGSSYEQYF. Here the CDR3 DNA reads TGTGCCAGTAACAGGGGGTCCTCCTACGAGCAGTACTTC.

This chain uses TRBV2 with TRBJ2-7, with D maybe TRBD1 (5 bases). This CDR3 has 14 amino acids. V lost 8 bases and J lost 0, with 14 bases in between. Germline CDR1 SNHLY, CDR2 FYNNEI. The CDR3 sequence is CASLDRDFSYEQYF. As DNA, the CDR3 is TGTGCCAGCCTAGACAGAGACTTCTCCTACGAGCAGTACTTC.

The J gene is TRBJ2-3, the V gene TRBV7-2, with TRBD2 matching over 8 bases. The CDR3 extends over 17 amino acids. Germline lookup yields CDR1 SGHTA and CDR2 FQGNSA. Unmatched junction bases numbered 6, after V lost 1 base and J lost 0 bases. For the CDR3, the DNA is TGTGCCAGCAGCTTAGTACCCCCTAGCGGGAGCACAGATACGCAGTATTTT. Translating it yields CASSLVPPSGSTDTQYF. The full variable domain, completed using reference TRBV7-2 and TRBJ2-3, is GAGVSQSPSNKVTEKGKDVELRCDPISGHTALYWYRQSLGQGLEFLIYFQGNSAPDKSGLPSDRFSAERTGGSVSTLTIQRTQQEDSAVYLCASSLVPPSGSTDTQYFGPGTRLTVL.

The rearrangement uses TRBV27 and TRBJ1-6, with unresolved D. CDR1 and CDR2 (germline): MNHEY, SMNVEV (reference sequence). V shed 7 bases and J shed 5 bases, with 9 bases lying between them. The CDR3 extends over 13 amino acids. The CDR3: CASKEGNNSPLHF. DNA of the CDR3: TGTGCCAGCAAGGAGGGAAATAATTCACCCCTCCACTTT.

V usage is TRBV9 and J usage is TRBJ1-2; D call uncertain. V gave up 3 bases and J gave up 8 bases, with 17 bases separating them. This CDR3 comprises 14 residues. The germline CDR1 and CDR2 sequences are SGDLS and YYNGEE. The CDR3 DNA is TGTGCCAGCAGCGCTGACACTGGCGTACTGGGCTACACCTTC. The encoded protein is CASSADTGVLGYTF.

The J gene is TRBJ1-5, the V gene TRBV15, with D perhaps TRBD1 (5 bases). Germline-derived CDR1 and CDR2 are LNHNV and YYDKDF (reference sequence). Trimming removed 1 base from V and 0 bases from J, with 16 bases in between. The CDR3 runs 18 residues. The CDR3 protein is CATSRAPGTLYSNQPQHF. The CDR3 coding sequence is TGTGCCACCAGCAGAGCTCCCGGGACTCTCTATAGCAATCAGCCCCAGCATTTT.

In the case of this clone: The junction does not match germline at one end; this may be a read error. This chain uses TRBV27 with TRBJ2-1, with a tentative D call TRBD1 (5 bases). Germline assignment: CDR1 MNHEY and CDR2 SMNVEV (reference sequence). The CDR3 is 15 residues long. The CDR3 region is CASSLSWGPADFQLF. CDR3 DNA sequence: TGTGCCAGCAGTTTATCGTGGGGCCCCGCAGATTTTCAGCTCTTC.

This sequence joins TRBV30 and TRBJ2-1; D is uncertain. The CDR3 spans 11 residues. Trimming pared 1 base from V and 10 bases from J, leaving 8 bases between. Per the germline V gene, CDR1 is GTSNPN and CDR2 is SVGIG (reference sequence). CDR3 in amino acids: CAWSDQAEQFF. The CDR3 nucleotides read TGTGCCTGGAGTGATCAGGCGGAGCAGTTCTTC. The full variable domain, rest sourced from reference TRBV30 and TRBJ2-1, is SQTIHQWPATLVQPVGSPLSLECTVEGTSNPNLYWYRQAAGRGLQLLFYSVGIGQISSEVPQNLSASRPQDRQFILSSKKLLLSDSGFYLCAWSDQAEQFFGPGTRLTVL.

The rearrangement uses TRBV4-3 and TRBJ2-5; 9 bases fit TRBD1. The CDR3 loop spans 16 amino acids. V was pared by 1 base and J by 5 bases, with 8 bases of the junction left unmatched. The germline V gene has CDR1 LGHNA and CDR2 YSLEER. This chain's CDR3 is CASSQVQGAGGETQYF. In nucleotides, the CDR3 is TGCGCCAGCAGCCAAGTACAGGGGGCGGGTGGGGAGACCCAGTACTTC.